The T cell receptor beta chain under discussion was sequenced for a study of preoperative IRX-2 immunotherapy in early breast cancer. Treatment here: preoperative locoregional IRX-2 cytokine immunotherapy. Patients received preoperative, locoregional IRX-2 cytokine immunotherapy in a phase Ib study. This CDR3 contains 13 residues. The V end lost 2 bases, the J end lost 3 bases, and 5 bases lay between the germline ends. In germline, CDR1 is MDHEN, CDR2 SYDVKM. TCRdb's table, derived via immunoSEQ multiplex PCR, lists solely in-frame clones and lacks some. Here the sample spans around 30,000 clones, approximately 80% being singletons.

Sample collection was performed from a patient treated with IRX-2 immunotherapy. V gene TRBV28 combines with J gene TRBJ1-3; D is ambiguous. This TCR derives from a human donor with breast cancer. CDR3: CASSLIRGNTIYF. In DNA, the CDR3 is TGTGCCAGCAGTTTAATACGTGGAAACACCATATATTTT.